This paragraph reports one T cell receptor (beta chain). The data derive from a study of T-cell memory formation after mild COVID-19. TCRdb called the 5' RACE reads again in MiXCR, with one record for every CDR3 protein. Of 150,000 to 200,000 distinct CDR3 sequences listed, roughly 14% were seen once; the top ten hold 12% to 15%. Deletions cut 5 bases from V and 4 bases from J, with 12 bases between. The CDR3 has 13 residues. Germline V CDR1 and CDR2: SGHRS, YFSETQ. The rearrangement links TRBV5-1 to TRBJ1-2; unclear D gene. This receptor was obtained from an adult woman who had mild COVID-19 (a few samples of this study predate the infection). Cell type and time point are not known. Sequenced input: PBMCs or a T cell subset sorted from them (not recorded which). CDR3 DNA: TGCGCCAGCAGTTACCAGGACCCCTATGGCTACACCTTC. Translation gives CASSYQDPYGYTF.